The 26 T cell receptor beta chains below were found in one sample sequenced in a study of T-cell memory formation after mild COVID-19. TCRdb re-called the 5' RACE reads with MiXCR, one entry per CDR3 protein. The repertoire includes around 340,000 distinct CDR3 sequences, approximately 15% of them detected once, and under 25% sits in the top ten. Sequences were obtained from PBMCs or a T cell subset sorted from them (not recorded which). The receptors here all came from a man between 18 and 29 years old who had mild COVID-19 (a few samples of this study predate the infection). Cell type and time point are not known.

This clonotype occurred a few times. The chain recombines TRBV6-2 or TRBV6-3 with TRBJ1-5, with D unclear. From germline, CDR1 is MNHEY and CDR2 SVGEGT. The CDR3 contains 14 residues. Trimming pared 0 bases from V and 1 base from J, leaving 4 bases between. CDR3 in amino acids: CASSYSSSNQPQHF. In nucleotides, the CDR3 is TGTGCCAGCAGTTACTCGAGCAGCAATCAGCCCCAGCATTTT.

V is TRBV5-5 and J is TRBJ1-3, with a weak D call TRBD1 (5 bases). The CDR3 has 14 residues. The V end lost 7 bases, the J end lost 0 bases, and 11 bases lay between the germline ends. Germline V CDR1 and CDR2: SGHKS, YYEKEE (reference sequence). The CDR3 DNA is TGTGCCAGCTTTCGGGGGAGCTCTGGAAACACCATATATTTT. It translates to CASFRGSSGNTIYF.

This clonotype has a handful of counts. CDR3 nucleotide sequence: TGTGCCACCAGCAGGGGCTCACAGGGGGCCAATCAGCCCCAGCATTTT. Its protein product is CATSRGSQGANQPQHF. This chain connects TRBV15 to TRBJ1-5; TRBD1 matches 9 bases. V lost 3 bases, J lost 3 bases, and 6 bases stayed unmatched. The CDR3 contains 16 residues. From germline, CDR1 is LNHNV and CDR2 YYDKDF (reference sequence).

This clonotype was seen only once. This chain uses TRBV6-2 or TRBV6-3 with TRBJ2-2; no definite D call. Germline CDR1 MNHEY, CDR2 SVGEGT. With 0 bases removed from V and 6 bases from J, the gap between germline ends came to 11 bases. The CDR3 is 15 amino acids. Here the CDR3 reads CASSYSIRIPGELFF. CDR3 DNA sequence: TGTGCCAGCAGTTACTCAATTCGGATTCCCGGGGAGCTGTTTTTT.

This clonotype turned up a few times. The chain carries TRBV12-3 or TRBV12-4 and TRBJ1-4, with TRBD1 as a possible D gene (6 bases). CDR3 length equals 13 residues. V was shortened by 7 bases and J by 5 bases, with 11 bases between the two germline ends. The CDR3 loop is CASKGQGNEKLFF. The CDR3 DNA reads TGTGCCAGCAAGGGTCAGGGGAATGAAAAACTGTTTTTT.

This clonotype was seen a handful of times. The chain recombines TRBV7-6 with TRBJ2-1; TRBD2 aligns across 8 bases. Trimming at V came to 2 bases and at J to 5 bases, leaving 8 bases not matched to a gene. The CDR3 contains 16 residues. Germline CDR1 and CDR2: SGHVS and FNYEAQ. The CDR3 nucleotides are TGTGCCAGCAGCTTAATGCAGGGGCGGGGGGACAATGAGCAGTTCTTC. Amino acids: CASSLMQGRGDNEQFF. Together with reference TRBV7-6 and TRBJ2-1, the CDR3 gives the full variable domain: GAGVSQSPRYKVTKRGQDVALRCDPISGHVSLYWYRQALGQGPEFLTYFNYEAQQDKSGLPNDRFSAERPEGSISTLTIQRTEQRDSAMYRCASSLMQGRGDNEQFFGPGTRLTVL.

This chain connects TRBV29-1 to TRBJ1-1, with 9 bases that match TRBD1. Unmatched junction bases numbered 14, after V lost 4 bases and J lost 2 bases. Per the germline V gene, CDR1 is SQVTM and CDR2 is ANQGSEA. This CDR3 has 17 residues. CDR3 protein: CSVGGAWTGDFNTEAFF. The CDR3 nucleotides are TGCAGCGTTGGGGGAGCGTGGACAGGGGATTTTAACACTGAAGCTTTCTTT.

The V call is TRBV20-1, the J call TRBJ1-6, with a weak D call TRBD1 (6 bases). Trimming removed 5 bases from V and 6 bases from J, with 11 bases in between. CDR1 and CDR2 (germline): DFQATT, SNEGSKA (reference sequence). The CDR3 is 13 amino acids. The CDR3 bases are TGCAGTGCTCGGGACACCTCTAATTCACCCCTCCACTTT. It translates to CSARDTSNSPLHF.

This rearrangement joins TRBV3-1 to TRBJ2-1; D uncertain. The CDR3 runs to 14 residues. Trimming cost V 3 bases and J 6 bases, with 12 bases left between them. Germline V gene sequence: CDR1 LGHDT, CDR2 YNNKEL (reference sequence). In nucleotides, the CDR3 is TGTGCCAGCAGCCAGACCCTTGGACGCAATGAGCAGTTCTTC. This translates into CASSQTLGRNEQFF.

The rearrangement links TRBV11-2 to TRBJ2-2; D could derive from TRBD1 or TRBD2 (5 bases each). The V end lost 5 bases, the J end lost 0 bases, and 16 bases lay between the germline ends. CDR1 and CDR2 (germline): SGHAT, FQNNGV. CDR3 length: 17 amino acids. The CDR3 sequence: CASSIPTGASNTGELFF. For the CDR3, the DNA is TGTGCCAGCAGCATACCTACCGGGGCGTCGAACACCGGGGAGCTGTTTTTT.

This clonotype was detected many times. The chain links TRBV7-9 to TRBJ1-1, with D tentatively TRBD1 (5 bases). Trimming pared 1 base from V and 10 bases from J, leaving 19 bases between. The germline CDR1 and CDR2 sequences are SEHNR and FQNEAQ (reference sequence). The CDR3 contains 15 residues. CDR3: CASSLGGREGSGAFF. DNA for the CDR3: TGTGCCAGCAGCTTAGGTGGCAGGGAAGGGAGCGGAGCTTTCTTT.

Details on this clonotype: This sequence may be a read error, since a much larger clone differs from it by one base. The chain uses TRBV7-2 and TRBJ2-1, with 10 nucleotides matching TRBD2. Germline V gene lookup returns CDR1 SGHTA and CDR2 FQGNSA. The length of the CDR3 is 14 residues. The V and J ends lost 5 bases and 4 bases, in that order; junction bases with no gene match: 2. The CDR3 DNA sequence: TGTGCCAGCAGCATTAGCGGGGGGTACAATGAGCAGTTCTTC. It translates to CASSISGGYNEQFF. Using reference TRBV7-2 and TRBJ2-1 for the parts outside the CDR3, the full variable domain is GAGVSQSPSNKVTEKGKDVELRCDPISGHTALYWYRQSLGQGLEFLIYFQGNSAPDKSGLPSDRFSAERTGGSVSTLTIQRTQQEDSAVYLCASSISGGYNEQFFGPGTRLTVL.

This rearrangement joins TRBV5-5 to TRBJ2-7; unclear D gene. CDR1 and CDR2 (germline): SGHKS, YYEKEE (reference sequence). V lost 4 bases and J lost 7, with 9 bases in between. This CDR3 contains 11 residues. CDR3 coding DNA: TGTGCCAGCAGCCACGATCTGGAGCAGTACTTC. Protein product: CASSHDLEQYF.

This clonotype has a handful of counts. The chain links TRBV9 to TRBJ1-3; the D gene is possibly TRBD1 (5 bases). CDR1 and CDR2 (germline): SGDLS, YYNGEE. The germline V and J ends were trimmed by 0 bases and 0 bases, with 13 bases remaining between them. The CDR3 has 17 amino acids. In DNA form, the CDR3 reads TGTGCCAGCAGCGTAGACCCCTCCGGGGGCTCTGGAAACACCATATATTTT. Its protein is CASSVDPSGGSGNTIYF.

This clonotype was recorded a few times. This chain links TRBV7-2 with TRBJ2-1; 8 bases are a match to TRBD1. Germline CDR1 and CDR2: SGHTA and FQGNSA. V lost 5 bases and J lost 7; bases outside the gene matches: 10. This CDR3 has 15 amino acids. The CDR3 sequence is CASSPPGGLFNEQFF. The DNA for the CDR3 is TGTGCCAGCAGCCCCCCAGGGGGCCTCTTTAATGAGCAGTTCTTC.

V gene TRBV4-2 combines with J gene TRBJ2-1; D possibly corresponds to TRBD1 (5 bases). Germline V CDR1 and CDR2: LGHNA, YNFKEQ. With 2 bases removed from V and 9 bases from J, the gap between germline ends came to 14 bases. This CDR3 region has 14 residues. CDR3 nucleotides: TGTGCCAGCAGCCAACCTCCCCTCGACAGTGAGCAGTTCTTC. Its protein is CASSQPPLDSEQFF.

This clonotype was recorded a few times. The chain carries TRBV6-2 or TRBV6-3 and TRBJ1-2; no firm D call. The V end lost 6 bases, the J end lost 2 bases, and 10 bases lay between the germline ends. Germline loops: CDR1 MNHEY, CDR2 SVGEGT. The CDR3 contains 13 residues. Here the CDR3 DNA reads TGTGCCAGCAGCGACCGGGAGAACTATGGCTACACCTTC. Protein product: CASSDRENYGYTF.

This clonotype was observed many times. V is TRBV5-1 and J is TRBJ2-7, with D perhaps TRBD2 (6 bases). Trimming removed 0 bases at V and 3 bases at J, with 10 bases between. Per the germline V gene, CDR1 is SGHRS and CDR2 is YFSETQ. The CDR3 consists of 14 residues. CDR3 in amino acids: CASSLGGVLYEQYF. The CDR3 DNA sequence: TGCGCCAGCAGCTTGGGGGGGGTCCTCTACGAGCAGTACTTC.

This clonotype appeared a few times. As DNA, the CDR3 is TGTGCCAGCACCACCCCCGGATCCGAGACCCAGTACTTC. This sequence encodes CASTTPGSETQYF. The chain has TRBV7-3 and TRBJ2-5; D gene unclear. V was pared by 7 bases and J by 5 bases, with 14 bases between. CDR1 is SGHTA, CDR2 FQGTGA, per germline. The CDR3 is 13 residues long.

Here the CDR3 DNA reads TGTGCCAGCAGCTTAGGGTCTGAGATGGGGACCGAGCAGTACTTC. It is translated as CASSLGSEMGTEQYF. The chain has TRBV7-6 and TRBJ2-7; perhaps D is TRBD1 or TRBD2 (5 bases each). The length of the CDR3 is 15 residues. With 1 base removed from V and 6 bases from J, the gap between germline ends came to 16 bases. The germline gives CDR1 SGHVS, CDR2 FNYEAQ.

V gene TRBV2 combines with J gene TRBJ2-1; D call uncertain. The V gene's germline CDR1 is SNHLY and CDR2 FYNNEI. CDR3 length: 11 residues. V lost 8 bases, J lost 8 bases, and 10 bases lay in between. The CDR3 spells CASLLGYEQFF. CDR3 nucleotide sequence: TGTGCCAGCCTACTTGGGTATGAGCAGTTCTTC.

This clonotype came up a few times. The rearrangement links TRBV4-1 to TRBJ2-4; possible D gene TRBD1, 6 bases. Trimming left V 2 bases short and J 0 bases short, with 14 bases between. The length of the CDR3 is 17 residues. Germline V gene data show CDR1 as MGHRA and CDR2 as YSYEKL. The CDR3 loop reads CASSQPGTLLAKNIQYF. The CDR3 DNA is TGCGCCAGCAGCCAACCCGGGACACTCCTAGCCAAAAACATTCAGTACTTC.

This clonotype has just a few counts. In DNA, the CDR3 is TGTGCCAGCAGACTACTAGCGGGGGTCCCCACAGATACGCAGTATTTT. Translation gives CASRLLAGVPTDTQYF. This chain joins TRBV7-2 and TRBJ2-3, with TRBD2 matching 11 bases. The length of the CDR3 is 16 residues. The V segment lost 6 bases and the J segment 2 bases; nucleotides outside the gene matches: 7. Germline V lookup: CDR1 SGHTA, CDR2 FQGNSA. The complete variable domain, with remaining parts taken from reference TRBV7-2 and TRBJ2-3, reads GAGVSQSPSNKVTEKGKDVELRCDPISGHTALYWYRQSLGQGLEFLIYFQGNSAPDKSGLPSDRFSAERTGGSVSTLTIQRTQQEDSAVYLCASRLLAGVPTDTQYFGPGTRLTVL.

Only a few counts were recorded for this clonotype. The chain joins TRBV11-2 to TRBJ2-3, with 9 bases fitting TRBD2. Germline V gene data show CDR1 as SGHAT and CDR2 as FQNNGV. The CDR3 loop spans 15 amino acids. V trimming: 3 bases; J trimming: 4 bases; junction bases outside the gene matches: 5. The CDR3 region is CASSLSSGAADTQYF. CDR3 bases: TGTGCCAGCAGCTTGTCTAGCGGGGCCGCAGATACGCAGTATTTT.

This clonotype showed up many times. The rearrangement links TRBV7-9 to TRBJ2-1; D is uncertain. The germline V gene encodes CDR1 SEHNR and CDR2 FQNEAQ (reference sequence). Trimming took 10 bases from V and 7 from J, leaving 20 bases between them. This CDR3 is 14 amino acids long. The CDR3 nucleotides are TGTGCCACCTTCAGGCGGAAAGGTGGTAATGAGCAGTTCTTC. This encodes CATFRRKGGNEQFF.

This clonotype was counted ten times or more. The chain's CDR3 is CATSDLLNTEAFF. CDR3 sequence (DNA): TGTGCCACCAGTGATTTGCTGAACACTGAAGCTTTCTTT. The rearrangement joins TRBV24-1 to TRBJ1-1, with D uncertain. The CDR3 is made up of 13 amino acids. CDR1 and CDR2 (germline): KGHDR, SFDVKD. Between the trimmed V and J ends, which lost 0 bases and 0 bases, there was a span of 1 base.